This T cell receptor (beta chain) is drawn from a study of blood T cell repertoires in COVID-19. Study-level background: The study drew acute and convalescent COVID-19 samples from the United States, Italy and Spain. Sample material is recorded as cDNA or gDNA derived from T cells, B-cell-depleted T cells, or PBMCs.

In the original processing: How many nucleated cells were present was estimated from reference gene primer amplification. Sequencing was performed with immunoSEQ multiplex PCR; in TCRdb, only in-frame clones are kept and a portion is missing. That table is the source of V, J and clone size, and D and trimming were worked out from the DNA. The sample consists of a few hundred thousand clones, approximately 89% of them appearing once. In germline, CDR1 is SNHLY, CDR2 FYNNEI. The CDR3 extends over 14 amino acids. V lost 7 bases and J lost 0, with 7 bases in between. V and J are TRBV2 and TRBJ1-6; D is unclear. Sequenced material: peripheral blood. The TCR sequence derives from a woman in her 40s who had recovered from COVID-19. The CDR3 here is CASKRDSYNSPLHF. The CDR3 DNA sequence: TGTGCCAGCAAACGGGACTCCTATAATTCACCCCTCCACTTT.